What follows are 22 T cell receptor beta chains derived from one specimen sequenced in a study of regulatory T cells in long-lasting Graves disease. Time point in this sample: newly diagnosed GD, antithyroid drugs for less than 3 months. Extracted PBMC RNA gave rise to the TCR library. Through Arm-PCR of CDR3 regions and iRepertoire HTBI primers, TCR beta libraries were built. TCRdb reanalysed the multiplex PCR reads using MiXCR and keeps one entry per CDR3 protein. The data contain more than 300,000 distinct CDR3 sequences, 10% to 15% of them singletons. These data were also filed under a second study, of T cells in Graves' hyperthyroidism and ophthalmopathy.

The source material was peripheral blood mononuclear cells (PBMCs), sampled at new diagnosis, from a patient treated with antithyroid drugs. These receptors all come from a woman in her late teens or twenties with Graves disease.

In its sample, this clonotype was seen a few times. This may arise from a read error, as a much more abundant clone is one base away. For the CDR3, the DNA is TGCGGCGTTGAAGGGTGGACTTTCGGGACCCAGTACTTC. Translated: CGVEGWTFGTQYF. The chain has TRBV29-1 and TRBJ2-5; maybe TRBD2 (5 bases). The CDR3 runs to 13 residues. The germline gives CDR1 SQVTM, CDR2 ANQGSEA.

Ten or more counts support this clonotype. This chain joins TRBV3-1 and TRBJ2-1; D may be TRBD2 (5 bases). The CDR3 is 14 amino acids. Trimming took off 0 bases at V and 8 bases at J, with 11 bases between the two ends. CDR1 is LGHDT, CDR2 YNNKEL, per germline (reference sequence). CDR3 sequence: CASSQDLTIDEQFF. CDR3 DNA sequence: TGTGCCAGCAGCCAAGATTTGACTATCGATGAGCAGTTCTTC.

This clonotype was counted many times. The chain combines TRBV11-2 with TRBJ1-3; D remains unclear. CDR1 and CDR2 from the germline V gene are SGHAT and FQNNGV. The CDR3 is 16 amino acids. Trimming took off 5 bases at V and 0 bases at J, with 14 bases between the two ends. The CDR3 protein is CASSLNGSPSGNTIYF. The CDR3 DNA follows: TGTGCCAGCAGCCTAAACGGTTCCCCCTCTGGAAACACCATATATTTT.

This clonotype was counted many times. The chain has TRBV12-3 or TRBV12-4 and TRBJ2-5; D could derive from TRBD1 or TRBD2 (6 bases each). V lost 3 bases and J lost 9, with 17 bases in between. The CDR3 totals 14 residues. CDR3: CASSFGSGAQAQYF. CDR3 nucleotide sequence: TGTGCCAGCAGTTTTGGGTCGGGGGCGCAAGCCCAGTACTTC.

The rearrangement joins TRBV27 to TRBJ2-3; 8 bases fit TRBD2. Germline V gene data show CDR1 as MNHEY and CDR2 as SMNVEV (reference sequence). Losses at the gene ends were 4 bases for V and 4 bases for J; bases not matched to a gene: 7. The CDR3 loop spans 15 amino acids. CDR3 sequence: CASSSRLALADTQYF. CDR3 bases: TGTGCCAGCAGTTCCCGACTAGCGTTGGCAGATACGCAGTATTTT.

This clonotype was observed many times. CDR3 loop: CASSLGVGNEQFF. CDR3 bases: TGTGCCAGCAGTTTAGGGGTGGGGAATGAGCAGTTCTTC. J is TRBJ2-1 and V is TRBV27; D is unresolved. V was trimmed by 2 bases and J by 7 bases, leaving 9 bases between them. CDR3 size: 13 residues. CDR1 and CDR2 (germline): MNHEY, SMNVEV (reference sequence).

This clonotype appeared a single time. The CDR3 is CASSQAKGARTGELFF. The CDR3 DNA reads as TGCGCCAGCAGCCAAGCGAAGGGGGCGAGGACCGGGGAGCTGTTTTTT. V usage is TRBV4-1 and J usage is TRBJ2-2; 7 positions match TRBD1. The CDR3 totals 16 residues. V lost 1 base and J lost 5; bases outside the gene matches: 7. Germline V CDR1 and CDR2: MGHRA, YSYEKL.

In its sample, this clonotype was seen a few times. V and J are TRBV4-2 and TRBJ2-1; D not certain. V gave up 4 bases and J gave up 5 bases, with 9 bases separating them. There are 13 residues in the CDR3. Looked up from germline, CDR1 is LGHNA and CDR2 is YNFKEQ. The CDR3 DNA reads as TGTGCCAGCAGCCTCCCGGACGACAATGAGCAGTTCTTC. This encodes CASSLPDDNEQFF.

This clonotype was seen ten or more times. This chain connects TRBV20-1 to TRBJ2-7, with D possibly TRBD1 on 6 matching bases. The CDR3 totals 11 residues. From germline, CDR1 is DFQATT and CDR2 SNEGSKA (reference sequence). Trimming took off 6 bases at V and 4 bases at J, with 10 bases between the two ends. DNA for the CDR3: TGCAGTGCCAAGACAGGTTACGAGCAGTACTTC. It encodes CSAKTGYEQYF.

This clonotype was found many times. This chain joins TRBV12-3 or TRBV12-4 and TRBJ2-2; tentatively, D is TRBD2 (5 bases). Trimming removed 3 bases at V and 4 bases at J, with 18 bases between. CDR3 length equals 17 residues. CDR3 coding DNA: TGTGCCAGCAGTTTTGTCCGGGAAACCCGGGGCACCGGGGAGCTGTTTTTT. Its translation is CASSFVRETRGTGELFF.

This clonotype was found many times. The chain carries TRBV6-1 and TRBJ2-3; TRBD2 matches 11 bases. Trimming cost V 7 bases and J 1 base; bases outside gene matches: 4. From germline, CDR1 is MNHNS and CDR2 SASEGT. This CDR3 region has 15 residues. CDR3 nucleotides: TGTGCCAGCATCCCGACTAGCGGGGGCACAGATACGCAGTATTTT. The encoded protein is CASIPTSGGTDTQYF.

This clonotype was found many times. This rearrangement joins TRBV7-8 to TRBJ1-1, with D unresolved. The length of the CDR3 is 14 residues. Germline V gene data show CDR1 as SGHVS and CDR2 as FQNEAQ. Trimming removed 1 base from V and 3 bases from J, with 9 bases in between. CDR3 loop: CASSLGWSYTEAFF. The CDR3, as DNA: TGTGCCAGCAGCTTAGGGTGGAGTTACACTGAAGCTTTCTTT.

The chain employs TRBV4-3 and TRBJ2-3; weak D call: TRBD2 (7 bases). The CDR3 has 16 amino acids. The V end was cut by 4 bases, the J end by 4 bases, with 18 bases between. Germline V gene lookup returns CDR1 LGHNA and CDR2 YSLEER. The CDR3, as DNA: TGCGCCAGCAGCCGGGAGGGTACTAGGGGGGCAGATACGCAGTATTTT. This codes for CASSREGTRGADTQYF.

This clonotype was observed many times. The chain links TRBV12-3 or TRBV12-4 to TRBJ2-1; D ambiguous. The germline V and J ends were trimmed by 5 bases and 5 bases, with 10 bases remaining between them. This CDR3 comprises 13 residues. The CDR3 spells CASSPPGNNEQFF. The CDR3 DNA is TGTGCCAGCAGTCCCCCAGGCAACAATGAGCAGTTCTTC.

The rearrangement joins TRBV12-3 or TRBV12-4 to TRBJ2-1, with 15 bases lining up with TRBD2. There are 19 residues in the CDR3. J gave up 7 bases and V 3 bases, and 13 bases lay outside the gene matches. The CDR3 nucleotides read TGTGCCAGCAGTTTTCAGGGTCTGGGACTAGCGGGAGGAAGTAATGAGCAGTTCTTC. Translated, it gives CASSFQGLGLAGGSNEQFF.

This clonotype was counted ten times or more. V is TRBV20-1 and J is TRBJ2-7; a weak D match, TRBD1 (5 bases). V shed 3 bases and J shed 6 bases, with 9 bases lying between them. The CDR3 spans 11 residues. In germline, CDR1 is DFQATT, CDR2 SNEGSKA (reference sequence). Here the CDR3 DNA reads TGCAGTGCTAGTCTGGGGCTCGAGCAGTACTTC. It specifies CSASLGLEQYF.

The rearrangement joins TRBV19 to TRBJ2-7, with TRBD2 matching over 13 bases. CDR3 length: 17 residues. The trim removed 6 bases at V and 2 bases at J, leaving 10 bases unmatched. The germline V gene encodes CDR1 LNHDA and CDR2 SQIVND (reference sequence). Here the CDR3 DNA reads TGTGCCAGTAGCAATAGGGGACTAGCGGGGAACCCCTACGAGCAGTACTTC. Translation gives CASSNRGLAGNPYEQYF. The complete variable domain, with remaining parts taken from reference TRBV19 and TRBJ2-7, reads DGGITQSPKYLFRKEGQNVTLSCEQNLNHDAMYWYRQDPGQGLRLIYYSQIVNDFQKGDIAEGYSVSREKKESFPLTVTSAQKNPTAFYLCASSNRGLAGNPYEQYFGPGTRLTVT.

The sample holds a few counts of this clonotype. V gene TRBV29-1 combines with J gene TRBJ2-7, with D uncertain. Per the germline V gene, CDR1 is SQVTM and CDR2 is ANQGSEA. Trimming shortened V by 5 bases and J by 2 bases, and 16 bases separated the two germline ends. The CDR3 covers 14 residues. The CDR3 coding sequence is TGCAGCGTTTTTGACCAGGACGGGCCCTACGAGCAGTACTTC. Residues: CSVFDQDGPYEQYF.

A few counts support this clonotype. The V gene is TRBV7-2, the J gene TRBJ2-2; D uncertain. V was cut by 5 bases and J by 4 bases, with 20 bases left in between. This CDR3 is 17 amino acids long. Germline lookup yields CDR1 SGHTA and CDR2 FQGNSA. The CDR3 loop reads CASSTHLLRDGTGELFF. CDR3 nucleotides: TGTGCCAGCAGCACACACCTACTAAGGGATGGCACCGGGGAGCTGTTTTTT.

This clonotype was counted many times. The chain links TRBV6-1 to TRBJ1-1, with TRBD1 as a possible D gene (6 bases). V was trimmed by 6 bases and J by 4 bases, leaving 15 bases between them. The CDR3 is made up of 14 amino acids. Germline V gives CDR1 MNHNS, CDR2 SASEGT. This chain's CDR3 is CASREGGGSTEAFF. The CDR3 region has the DNA TGTGCCAGCAGAGAGGGGGGAGGGAGCACTGAAGCTTTCTTT.

This clonotype occurred many times. CDR3 coding DNA: TGTGCCAGCAGTTGGGGGACAGGGAGCCACGAGCAGTACTTC. Translation: CASSWGTGSHEQYF. The chain combines TRBV6-5 with TRBJ2-7, with 9 bases fitting TRBD1. The CDR3 totals 14 residues. The germline CDR1 and CDR2 sequences are MNHEY and SVGAGI. J lost 5 bases, V lost 4 bases, and 6 bases had no gene match.

This rearrangement joins TRBV7-9 to TRBJ2-1, with 11 positions matching TRBD1. The CDR3 sequence is 15 residues long. J gave up 5 bases and V 5 bases, and 5 bases lay outside the gene matches. Germline-derived CDR1 and CDR2 are SEHNR and FQNEAQ (reference sequence). CDR3 amino acids: CASSPGQGANNEQFF. The CDR3, as DNA: TGTGCCAGCAGCCCCGGACAGGGGGCAAACAATGAGCAGTTCTTC.